The T cell receptor beta chain described here comes from a study of brain T cells in children with intractable seizures. The study's findings and limits: Viral specificity was inferred only from CDR3 similarity; HCMV serostatus was unknown. Absence of clones before surgery may stem from lower sequencing depth.

Only in-frame clones appear in the TCRdb table, and some are missing; sequencing was by immunoSEQ multiplex PCR. The repertoire holds around 340,000 clones, over 90% seen once, with under 7% in the top ten. As concerns this clone: Its specificity is unknown.

The V gene's germline CDR1 is MNHEY and CDR2 SVGAGI. With 7 bases removed from V and 5 bases from J, the gap between germline ends came to 17 bases. CDR3 length: 14 residues. Time point denoted: blood from clinic visit 5 months post-surgery; TSC patient then seizure free. Sequencing was limited to surgery cases with top T cell transcript signatures in brain tissue. The genes are TRBV6-5 and TRBJ2-5, with D unresolved. Sequenced here: peripheral blood, sampled roughly 5 months after surgery. This sequence was found in a boy under three years old with tuberous sclerosis and intractable seizures. Written as DNA, the CDR3 is TGTGCCAGCACCCCTAGGCCGGCCAGGGAGACCCAGTACTTC. Translated: CASTPRPARETQYF.